This TCR beta chain was recorded in a study of T cell changes during pregnancy in multiple sclerosis. CDR3 size: 13 residues. CDR1 and CDR2 from the germline V gene are MDHEN and SYDVKM. J lost 4 bases, V lost 4 bases, and 3 bases had no gene match. Sequencing was performed with immunoSEQ multiplex PCR; in TCRdb, only in-frame clones are kept and a portion is missing. The sample carries almost 50,000 clones, 94% recorded once. The V call is TRBV28, the J call TRBJ1-2, with 7 bases that match TRBD1. The source is a female donor with multiple sclerosis, enrolled in a pregnancy study. The sequencing here drew on CD4+ T cells from peripheral blood mononuclear cells, taken in the third trimester of pregnancy. This chain's CDR3 is CASSSRDSYGYTF. The CDR3 region has the DNA TGTGCCAGCAGTTCCCGGGACAGCTATGGCTACACCTTC.